This T cell receptor (beta chain) was sequenced during a study of blood T cell repertoires in COVID-19. Study at large: The United States, Italy and Spain were the sources of the acute and convalescent COVID-19 samples. Sample material is recorded as cDNA or gDNA derived from T cells, B-cell-depleted T cells, or PBMCs.

Germline CDR1 SEHNR, CDR2 FQNEAQ (reference sequence). CDR3 length: 14 residues. V dropped 3 bases and J dropped 4 bases, with 12 bases sitting between them. Per the authors' pipeline: Nucleated cell number was recorded as an estimate derived from reference gene primer amplification. Sequenced by immunoSEQ multiplex PCR; TCRdb stores in-frame clones only, minus some. Clone size and the V and J calls come from that table; the DNA yielded D and trimming. This sample has fewer than 30,000 clones, with around 87% found just once. The sample was peripheral blood. J is TRBJ2-5 and V is TRBV7-9; D remains ambiguous. The clonotype originates from a man aged 55 to 70 with acute or convalescent COVID-19. The CDR3 spells CASSFLGLPETQYF. The CDR3 DNA reads as TGTGCCAGCAGCTTCCTTGGGCTTCCAGAGACCCAGTACTTC.